This is a list of T cell receptor beta chains from one sample in a study of blood T cells in healthy people across ages. From the 5' RACE reads, TCRdb called clonotypes with MiXCR, one entry per CDR3 protein. The sample yields fewer than 1,200,000 distinct CDR3 sequences, approximately 26% seen once. These same data were also listed under a study on T cells of mothers and their children.

The sequenced material came from blood. The receptors were gathered from a girl aged 2-15 years in good health. CDR3s include the opening cysteine and the closing phenylalanine or tryptophan. The order of the fields is V gene, J gene, D gene, clone size, CDR3 DNA, CDR3 protein. A D gene is named only where the DNA matches it firmly. Clone size appears in some rows only: once, few, many, or a class for an expanded clone.

>TRBV6-5|TRBJ1-1|.|few
TGTGCCAGCAGAGACCCGTGGGGCATGAACACTGAAGCTTTCTTT
CASRDPWGMNTEAFF
>TRBV5-1|TRBJ2-5|.|few
TGCGCCAGCAGGGTCGTTACCAGCTCCCAAGAGACCCAGTACTTC
CASRVVTSSQETQYF
>TRBV20-1|TRBJ2-7|.|.
TGCAGTGCTAGAGACGGGGTCTCGCGGGAGCAGTACTTC
CSARDGVSREQYF
>TRBV20-1|TRBJ2-1|.|few
TGCAGTGCTAGGGGCAGAGAAAATGAGCAGTTCTTC
CSARGRENEQFF
>TRBV5-1|TRBJ1-1|.|few
TGCGCCAGCAGACCCTTAGGGGGGCCCACTGAAGCTTTCTTT
CASRPLGGPTEAFF
>TRBV7-3|TRBJ2-5|TRBD2|.
TGTGCCAGCAGCTTGCTAGCGGGAGCGAGAGAGACCCAGTACTTC
CASSLLAGARETQYF
>TRBV28|TRBJ2-5|TRBD2|.
TGTGCCAGCAGTTCCCAGCGGGAGAGGGCGGAGACCCAGTACTTC
CASSSQRERAETQYF
>TRBV11-2|TRBJ2-7|TRBD2|.
TGTGCCAGCAGCTCCACTAGCGGGGGGGACTCCTACGAGCAGTACTTC
CASSSTSGGDSYEQYF
>TRBV7-9|TRBJ2-7|TRBD1|.
TGTGCCAGCAGCTTGGCTGGACAGGGCGGGCAGTACTTC
CASSLAGQGGQYF
>TRBV2|TRBJ2-7|.|.
TGTGCCAGCACCGACGCTATCGGGCGATCCTACGAGCAGTACTTC
CASTDAIGRSYEQYF
>TRBV20-1|TRBJ2-5|.|few
TGCAGTGCTAGGGAAGTGGGGGGGCCGTACCAAGAGACCCAGTACTTC
CSAREVGGPYQETQYF
>TRBV7-3|TRBJ2-2|.|few
TGTGCCAGCAGCTCCCAGCTCACCGGGGAGCTGTTTTTT
CASSSQLTGELFF
>TRBV6-5|TRBJ2-4|.|.
TGTGCCAGCAGTCCGGCCGGCTCCTGGGCCAAAAACATTCAGTACTTC
CASSPAGSWAKNIQYF
>TRBV2|TRBJ1-3|TRBD1|.
TGTGCCAGCAGTCCAACCGGGACAGCTGGAAACACCATATATTTT
CASSPTGTAGNTIYF
>TRBV27|TRBJ1-1|.|few
TGTGCCAGCAGTTCCGACCCTTACAGGGAAGCTTTCTTT
CASSSDPYREAFF
>TRBV11-2|TRBJ2-3|.|.
TGTGCCAGCAACATACCCAGCACAGATACGCAGTATTTT
CASNIPSTDTQYF
>TRBV12-3/TRBV12-4|TRBJ2-2|.|few
TGTGCCAGCAGTTTAGGGGTAGCCGGGGAGCTGTTTTTT
CASSLGVAGELFF
>TRBV27|TRBJ2-1|.|.
TGTGCCAGCAGTTTTCGGGGCCGACCTTACAATGAGCAGTTCTTC
CASSFRGRPYNEQFF
>TRBV4-1|TRBJ1-2|.|once
TGCGCCAGCGGCCAAGAGGACAGTCTCTATGGCTACACCTTC
CASGQEDSLYGYTF
>TRBV19|TRBJ2-2|.|.
TGTGCCAGTAGTATTACGGGGGATAACACCGGGGAGCTGTTTTTT
CASSITGDNTGELFF
>TRBV29-1|TRBJ2-5|.|once
TGCAGCGTTGGTTTGATACAGAAAGAGACCCAGTACTTC
CSVGLIQKETQYF
>TRBV29-1|TRBJ2-3|.|.
TGCAGCGTTATGAAGGGAGGCCCAGATACGCTGTATTTT
CSVMKGGPDTLYF
>TRBV5-1|TRBJ2-2|.|once
TGCGCCAGCATGGGGGGGCACCAACAAAACGGGGAGCTGTTTTTT
CASMGGHQQNGELFF
>TRBV20-1|TRBJ1-1|.|.
TGCAGTGCCTTCGGGACATCCAATACTGAAGCTTTCTTT
CSAFGTSNTEAFF